This T cell receptor beta chain was captured by sequencing in a study of blood T cell repertoires in COVID-19. Study-level background: Italy, Spain and the United States were the sources of the convalescent and acute COVID-19 samples. T cells, B-cell-depleted T cells, or PBMCs provided the cDNA or gDNA that served as material.

The CDR3 runs to 18 residues. Germline V gene lookup returns CDR1 LNHDA and CDR2 SQIVND (reference sequence). V was trimmed by 7 bases and J by 8 bases, leaving 29 bases between them. The authors' processing: The assay estimated nucleated cells by amplifying reference gene primers. Measured with immunoSEQ multiplex PCR; TCRdb has only the in-frame clones, and not every one. V, J and clone size are those of that table, while D and trimming were read from the DNA. Here the sample spans about 87,000 clones, over 80% being singletons. The rearrangement links TRBV19 to TRBJ2-2, with D perhaps matching TRBD2 (7 bases). The specimen was peripheral blood. This clonotype was sampled from a woman in her seventies with acute or convalescent COVID-19. The CDR3 DNA reads TGTGCCAGTAAAAGCCCCTTCCGGGGGGCGACCATTGGAGGGGAGCTGTTTTTT. Amino acids: CASKSPFRGATIGGELFF. The variable domain in full, with the rest retrieved from reference TRBV19 and TRBJ2-2, is DGGITQSPKYLFRKEGQNVTLSCEQNLNHDAMYWYRQDPGQGLRLIYYSQIVNDFQKGDIAEGYSVSREKKESFPLTVTSAQKNPTAFYLCASKSPFRGATIGGELFFGEGSRLTVL.